The 18 T cell receptor beta chains listed next were all sequenced from one sample in a study of vaccination effects on CD4 cells after COVID-19 (dated by TCRdb to 2021 to 2024). After around eleven days of culture, CD4+ T cells were isolated with the EasySep CD4+ T cell isolation kit. Each participant received two doses of an mRNA SARS-CoV-2 vaccine, either BNT162b2 or mRNA-1273. The receptor library was made with the immunoSEQ multiplex PCR assay. Entries here come from immuneACCESS through TCRdb and include only in-frame sequences with V and J called. Some clones fail to appear in such tables; in the studies checked, an unresolved V gene covers under half of the shortfall, and the cause of the remainder is unknown. Here the sample has 50,000 to 60,000 clones; 78% occur a single time. About 4.5% of the sample is taken by the ten largest. No cognate antigen is known for these TCRs. This specimen consisted of CD4+ T cells from PBMCs cultured without peptide, obtained after COVID-19 vaccination. Receptor source: a human donor who received a COVID-19 vaccine.

This chain joins TRBV28 and TRBJ2-7; no clear D. The CDR3 totals 13 residues. Germline V gene data show CDR1 as MDHEN and CDR2 as SYDVKM. Trimming stripped 3 bases from V and 2 bases from J, with 8 bases between. CDR3 bases: TGTGCCAGCAGTTTTGTCACCCCCTACGAGCAGTACTTC. Amino acids: CASSFVTPYEQYF.

V is TRBV19 and J is TRBJ2-1, with TRBD2 matching 9 bases. This CDR3 is 17 amino acids long. Trimming took 4 bases from V and 0 from J; bases not matched to a gene: 7. The germline V gene encodes CDR1 LNHDA and CDR2 SQIVND (reference sequence). The CDR3 loop reads CASSRSSGVNSYNEQFF. The CDR3 DNA follows: TGTGCCAGTAGTAGGTCTAGCGGGGTGAACTCCTACAATGAGCAGTTCTTC. The variable domain in full, completed from reference TRBV19 and TRBJ2-1, reads DGGITQSPKYLFRKEGQNVTLSCEQNLNHDAMYWYRQDPGQGLRLIYYSQIVNDFQKGDIAEGYSVSREKKESFPLTVTSAQKNPTAFYLCASSRSSGVNSYNEQFFGPGTRLTVL.

V and J are TRBV4-1 and TRBJ2-2; 9 nucleotides line up with TRBD2. V shed 0 bases and J 5 bases; nucleotides not matched to a gene: 10. The CDR3 extends over 18 amino acids. Germline CDR1 is MGHRA and CDR2 is YSYEKL. The CDR3 DNA follows: TGCGCCAGCAGCCAAGATGGGGCTAGCGGGATTCGAACCGGGGAGCTGTTTTTT. Translating it yields CASSQDGASGIRTGELFF.

The rearrangement links TRBV2 to TRBJ2-6; D is possibly TRBD1 or TRBD2 (5 bases each). The CDR3 extends over 16 amino acids. Germline V lookup: CDR1 SNHLY, CDR2 FYNNEI. With 7 bases removed from V and 4 bases from J, the gap between germline ends came to 17 bases. The CDR3, as DNA: TGTGCCAGCATTCCGGGGACGGGCACAGGGGCCAACGTCCTGACTTTC. Its protein is CASIPGTGTGANVLTF.

This chain joins TRBV28 and TRBJ1-4, with TRBD1 identical over 11 bases. CDR1 is MDHEN and CDR2 is SYDVKM in the germline V gene. The J segment lost 8 bases and the V segment lost 2 bases, leaving 4 bases of the junction unmatched. The CDR3 contains 15 residues. Written as DNA, the CDR3 is TGTGCCAGCAGTTTACCGGGACAGGGGGGGGAAAAACTGTTTTTT. It is translated as CASSLPGQGGEKLFF.

This clone was seen repeatedly, ten times or more. V and J are TRBV19 and TRBJ1-3; D remains ambiguous. The V end lost 7 bases, the J end lost 2 bases, and 15 bases lay between the germline ends. The CDR3 has 15 amino acids. The germline V gene has CDR1 LNHDA and CDR2 SQIVND (reference sequence). The CDR3 sequence is CASTPLAATGNTIYF. The CDR3 coding sequence is TGTGCCAGTACCCCTTTAGCGGCGACTGGAAACACCATATATTTT.

In this sample, this clone turned up a few times. The chain recombines TRBV5-4 with TRBJ1-2; tentative D call: TRBD1 (5 bases). The germline V gene encodes CDR1 SGHNT and CDR2 YYREEE (reference sequence). CDR3 size: 13 residues. V lost 3 bases and J lost 5, with 11 bases in between. The CDR3, as DNA: TGTGCCAGCAGCTCTTCAGGGAGGTATGGCTACACCTTC. Translating gives CASSSSGRYGYTF. Combining the CDR3 with reference TRBV5-4 and TRBJ1-2 gives the whole variable domain ETGVTQSPTHLIKTRGQQVTLRCSSQSGHNTVSWYQQALGQGPQFIFQYYREEENGRGNFPPRFSGLQFPNYSSELNVNALELDDSALYLCASSSSGRYGYTFGSGTRLTVV.

DNA for the CDR3: TGCAGTGCTAGTCGGACCCTCAGGGGTTCACCCCTCCACTTT. Protein product: CSASRTLRGSPLHF. V gene TRBV20-1 combines with J gene TRBJ1-6; D perhaps matches TRBD1 (6 bases). There are 14 residues in the CDR3. The V gene lost 3 bases and the J gene lost 9 bases, with 15 bases spanning the gap. The germline V gene encodes CDR1 DFQATT and CDR2 SNEGSKA (reference sequence).

This chain uses TRBV4-3 with TRBJ1-2, with D maybe TRBD1 (5 bases). This CDR3 comprises 16 residues. CDR1 and CDR2 from the germline V gene are LGHNA and YSLEER. Between the trimmed V and J ends, which lost 4 bases and 0 bases, there was a span of 15 bases. The CDR3 DNA is TGCGCCAGCAGCCCCTACGAGGGGCGGACTAACTATGGCTACACCTTC. Translation gives CASSPYEGRTNYGYTF.

A few counts support this clone. The V call is TRBV7-2, the J call TRBJ2-2; 9 bases fit TRBD2. V was pared by 5 bases and J by 1 base, with 11 bases of the junction left unmatched. The CDR3 consists of 18 residues. Germline V gives CDR1 SGHTA, CDR2 FQGNSA. The CDR3 reads CASSNPTLAGKNTGELFF. Here the CDR3 DNA reads TGTGCCAGCAGCAATCCAACCCTAGCGGGGAAGAACACCGGGGAGCTGTTTTTT.

The rearrangement links TRBV30 to TRBJ1-5; no firm D call. Germline assignment: CDR1 GTSNPN and CDR2 SVGIG (reference sequence). The CDR3 runs 14 residues. Between the trimmed V and J ends, which lost 1 base and 11 bases, there was a span of 18 bases. This chain's CDR3 is CAWSEAALSVAQHF. Written as DNA, the CDR3 is TGTGCCTGGAGTGAGGCAGCTCTTAGCGTGGCCCAGCATTTT.

The rearrangement joins TRBV6-4 to TRBJ2-7; 12 bases align to TRBD2. Germline-derived CDR1 and CDR2 are MRHNA and SNTAGT. Losses at the gene ends were 1 base for V and 2 bases for J; bases not matched to a gene: 3. The CDR3 has 16 residues. In DNA form, the CDR3 reads TGTGCCAGCAGTGACTTACGGACTAGCGGGGCCTACGAGCAGTACTTC. Its protein product is CASSDLRTSGAYEQYF.

The chain employs TRBV6-5 and TRBJ2-5; perhaps TRBD2 as D (5 bases). Germline V gene sequence: CDR1 MNHEY, CDR2 SVGAGI. The CDR3 consists of 14 residues. The V end lost 5 bases, the J end lost 7 bases, and 17 bases lay between the germline ends. CDR3 in DNA: TGTGCCAGCAGTCCGAAATCTCTAGGAGGGACCCAGTACTTC. It is translated as CASSPKSLGGTQYF.

The chain recombines TRBV19 with TRBJ1-4; TRBD1 matches at 9 bases. The V gene end was trimmed by 11 bases and the J gene end by 6 bases; junction bases not matched to a gene: 7. CDR3 length: 13 amino acids. The V gene's germline CDR1 is LNHDA and CDR2 SQIVND (reference sequence). The CDR3: CACHRGRDEKLFF. The DNA for the CDR3 is TGTGCCTGCCACAGGGGGCGGGATGAAAAACTGTTTTTT.

This chain connects TRBV7-2 to TRBJ2-5, with TRBD2 matching over 9 bases. The CDR3 is made up of 16 amino acids. Germline V gives CDR1 SGHTA, CDR2 FQGNSA. The V gene end was trimmed by 5 bases and the J gene end by 1 base; junction bases not matched to a gene: 8. In DNA form, the CDR3 reads TGTGCCAGCAGCCCCCGACGAGCGGGGGGCCAAGAGACCCAGTACTTC. As protein: CASSPRRAGGQETQYF.

This clone was recorded a few times. The genes are TRBV10-3 and TRBJ1-6; D remains unclear. V was clipped by 7 bases and J by 10 bases, with 17 bases between them. The CDR3 spans 14 residues. Germline V CDR1 and CDR2: ENHRY, SYGVKD. The CDR3 reads CAIKVGPTESPLHF. CDR3 DNA: TGTGCCATCAAGGTTGGCCCTACAGAATCACCCCTCCACTTT.

The gene calls are TRBV3-1 (or the pseudogene TRBV3-2) and TRBJ2-7; D not certain. The germline V gene has CDR1 LGHDT and CDR2 YNNKEL (reference sequence). With 3 bases removed from V and 2 bases from J, the gap between germline ends came to 8 bases. The CDR3 sequence is 13 residues long. The CDR3 region has the DNA TGTGCCAGCAGCCAGACGTCTACCTACGAGCAGTACTTC. The encoded protein is CASSQTSTYEQYF.

This chain links TRBV6-5 with TRBJ1-4; the D gene is possibly TRBD1 (5 bases). CDR1 is MNHEY and CDR2 is SVGAGI in the germline V gene. CDR3 length: 14 residues. Trimming left V 0 bases short and J 11 bases short, with 13 bases between. The CDR3 nucleotides read TGTGCCAGCAGTTACTCGACAGTTCGGGGGAAACTGTTTTTT. The encoded protein is CASSYSTVRGKLFF.